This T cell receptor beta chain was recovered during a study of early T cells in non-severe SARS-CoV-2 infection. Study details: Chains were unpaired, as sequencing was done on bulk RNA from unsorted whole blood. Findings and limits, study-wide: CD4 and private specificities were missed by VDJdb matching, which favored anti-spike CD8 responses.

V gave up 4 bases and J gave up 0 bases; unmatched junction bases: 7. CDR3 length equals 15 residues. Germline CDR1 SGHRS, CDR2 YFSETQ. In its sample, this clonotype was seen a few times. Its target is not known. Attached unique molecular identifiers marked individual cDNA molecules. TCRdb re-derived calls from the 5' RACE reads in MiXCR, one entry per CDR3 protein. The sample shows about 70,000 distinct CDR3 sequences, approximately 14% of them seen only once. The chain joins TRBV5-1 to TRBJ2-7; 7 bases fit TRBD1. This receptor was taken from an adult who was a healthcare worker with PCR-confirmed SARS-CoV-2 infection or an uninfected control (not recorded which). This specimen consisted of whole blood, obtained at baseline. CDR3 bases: TGCGCCAGCAGCCCTAGGGGGCTGAGCTCCTACGAGCAGTACTTC. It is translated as CASSPRGLSSYEQYF.